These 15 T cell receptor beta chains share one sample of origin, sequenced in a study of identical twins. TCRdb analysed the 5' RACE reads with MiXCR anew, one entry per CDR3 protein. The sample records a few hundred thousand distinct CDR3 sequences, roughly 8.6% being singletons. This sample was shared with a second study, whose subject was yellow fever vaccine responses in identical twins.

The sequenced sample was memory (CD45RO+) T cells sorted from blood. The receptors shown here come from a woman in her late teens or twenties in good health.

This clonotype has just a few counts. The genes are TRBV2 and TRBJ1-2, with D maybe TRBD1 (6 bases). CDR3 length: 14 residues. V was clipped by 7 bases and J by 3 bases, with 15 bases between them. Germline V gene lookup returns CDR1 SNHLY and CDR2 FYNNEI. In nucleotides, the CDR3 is TGTGCCAGCAACCAACAGGGTTTAGACTATGGCTACACCTTC. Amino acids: CASNQQGLDYGYTF.

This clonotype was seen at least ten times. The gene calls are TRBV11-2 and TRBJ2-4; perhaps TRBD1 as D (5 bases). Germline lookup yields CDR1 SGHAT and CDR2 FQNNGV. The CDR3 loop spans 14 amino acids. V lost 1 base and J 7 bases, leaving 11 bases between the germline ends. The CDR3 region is CASSLVTGRNIQYF. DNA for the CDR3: TGTGCCAGCAGCTTAGTTACAGGACGGAACATTCAGTACTTC.

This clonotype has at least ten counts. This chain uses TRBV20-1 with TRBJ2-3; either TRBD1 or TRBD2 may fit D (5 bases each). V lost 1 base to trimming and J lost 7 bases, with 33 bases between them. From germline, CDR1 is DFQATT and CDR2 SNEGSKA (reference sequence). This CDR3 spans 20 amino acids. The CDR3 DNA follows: TGCAGTGCTAGAGGCCACGGGCGCACAGGTCCGGGGATCTTTGTGAATACGCAGTATTTT. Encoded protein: CSARGHGRTGPGIFVNTQYF.

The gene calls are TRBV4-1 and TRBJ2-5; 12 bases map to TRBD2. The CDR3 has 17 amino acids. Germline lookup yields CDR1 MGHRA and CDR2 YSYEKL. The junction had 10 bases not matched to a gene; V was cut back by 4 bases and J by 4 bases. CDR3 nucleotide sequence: TGCGCCAGCAGCCTGCCCAAGACTAGCGGGGGTTTAGAGACCCAGTACTTC. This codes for CASSLPKTSGGLETQYF.

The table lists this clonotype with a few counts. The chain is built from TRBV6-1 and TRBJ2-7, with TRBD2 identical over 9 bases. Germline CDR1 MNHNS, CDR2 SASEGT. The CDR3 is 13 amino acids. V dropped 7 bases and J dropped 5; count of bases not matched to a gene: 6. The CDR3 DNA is TGTGCCAGCAAGGGACTAGCAGTCCACGAGCAGTACTTC. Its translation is CASKGLAVHEQYF.

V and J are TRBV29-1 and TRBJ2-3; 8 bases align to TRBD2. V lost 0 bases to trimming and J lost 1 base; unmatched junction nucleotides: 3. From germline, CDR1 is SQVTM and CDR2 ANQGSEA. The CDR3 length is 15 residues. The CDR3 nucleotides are TGCAGCGTTGAAGAGGTAGCGGGGCGCACAGATACGCAGTATTTT. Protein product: CSVEEVAGRTDTQYF.

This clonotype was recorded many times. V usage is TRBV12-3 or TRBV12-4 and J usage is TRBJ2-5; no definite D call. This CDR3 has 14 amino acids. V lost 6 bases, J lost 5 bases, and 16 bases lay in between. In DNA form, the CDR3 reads TGTGCCAGCAGCCCTACCGGGCCTCGGGAGACCCAGTACTTC. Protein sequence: CASSPTGPRETQYF.

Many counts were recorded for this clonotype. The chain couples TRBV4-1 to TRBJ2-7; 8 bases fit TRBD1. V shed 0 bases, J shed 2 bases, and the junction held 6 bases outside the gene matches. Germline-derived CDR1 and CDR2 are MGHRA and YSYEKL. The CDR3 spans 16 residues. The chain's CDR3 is CASSQDTLQGAYEQYV. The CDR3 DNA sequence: TGCGCCAGCAGCCAAGATACATTACAGGGGGCCTACGAGCAGTACGTC.

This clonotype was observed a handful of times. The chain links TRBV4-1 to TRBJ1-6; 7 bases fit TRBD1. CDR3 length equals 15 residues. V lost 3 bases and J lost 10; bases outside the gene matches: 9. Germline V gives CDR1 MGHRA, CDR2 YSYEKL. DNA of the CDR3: TGCGCCAGCAGCCAGCCCAGAGAACAGGGGTCACCCCTCCACTTT. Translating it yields CASSQPREQGSPLHF.

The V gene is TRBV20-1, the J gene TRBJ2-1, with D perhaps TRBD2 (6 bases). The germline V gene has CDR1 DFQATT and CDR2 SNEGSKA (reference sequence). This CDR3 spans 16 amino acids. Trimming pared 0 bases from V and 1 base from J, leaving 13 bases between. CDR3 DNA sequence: TGCAGTGCTAGAGAGATGGGAGGTGGGTCCTACAATGAGCAGTTCTTC. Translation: CSAREMGGGSYNEQFF.

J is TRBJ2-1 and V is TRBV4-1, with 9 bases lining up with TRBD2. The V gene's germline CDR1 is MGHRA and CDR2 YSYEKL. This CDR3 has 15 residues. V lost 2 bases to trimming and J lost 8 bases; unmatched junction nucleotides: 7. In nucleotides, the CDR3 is TGCGCCAGCAGCCAAACGGGACTAGCCACGGATGAGCAGTTCTTC. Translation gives CASSQTGLATDEQFF.

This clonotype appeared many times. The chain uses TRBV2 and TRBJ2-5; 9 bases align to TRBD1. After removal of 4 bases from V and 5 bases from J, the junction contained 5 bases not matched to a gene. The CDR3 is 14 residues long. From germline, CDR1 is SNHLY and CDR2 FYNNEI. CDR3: CASSGRQGEETQYF. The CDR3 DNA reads TGTGCCAGCAGTGGGAGACAGGGGGAGGAGACCCAGTACTTC. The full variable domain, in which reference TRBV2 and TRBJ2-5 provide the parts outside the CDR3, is EPEVTQTPSHQVTQMGQEVILRCVPISNHLYFYWYRQILGQKVEFLVSFYNNEISEKSEIFDDQFSVERPDGSNFTLKIRSTKLEDSAMYFCASSGRQGEETQYFGPGTRLLVL.

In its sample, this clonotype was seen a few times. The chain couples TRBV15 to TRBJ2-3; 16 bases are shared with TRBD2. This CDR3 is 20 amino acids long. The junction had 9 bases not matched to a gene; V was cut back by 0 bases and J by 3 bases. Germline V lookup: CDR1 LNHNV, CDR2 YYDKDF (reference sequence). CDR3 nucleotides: TGTGCCACCAGCAGAGATCACCCGGGACTAGCGGGGGGGCCGACAGATACGCAGTATTTT. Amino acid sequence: CATSRDHPGLAGGPTDTQYF. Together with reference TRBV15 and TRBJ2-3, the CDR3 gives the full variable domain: DAMVIQNPRYQVTQFGKPVTLSCSQTLNHNVMYWYQQKSSQAPKLLFHYYDKDFNNEADTPDNFQSRRPNTSFCFLDIRSPGLGDTAMYLCATSRDHPGLAGGPTDTQYFGPGTRLTVL.

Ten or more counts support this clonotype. In nucleotides, the CDR3 is TGTGCCAGCAGTGAGGGATCAGGGGCCTGGTACAATGAGCAGTTCTTC. Its protein product is CASSEGSGAWYNEQFF. This sequence joins TRBV2 and TRBJ2-1, with D tentatively TRBD1 (6 bases). The CDR3 extends over 16 amino acids. V lost 3 bases and J lost 4, with 16 bases in between. The germline V gene has CDR1 SNHLY and CDR2 FYNNEI.

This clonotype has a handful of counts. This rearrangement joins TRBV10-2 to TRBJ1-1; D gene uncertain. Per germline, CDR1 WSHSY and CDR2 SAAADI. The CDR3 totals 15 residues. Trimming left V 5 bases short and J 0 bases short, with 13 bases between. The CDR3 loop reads CASSPAYYMNTEAFF. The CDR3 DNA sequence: TGCGCCAGCAGTCCGGCGTACTACATGAACACTGAAGCTTTCTTT.